This T cell receptor beta chain was found in a study of cytomegalovirus exposure and HLA in healthy donors. 13 Jbeta primers and 60 Vbeta primers were used for the PCR. Profiling relied on immunoSEQ multiplex PCR, and the TCRdb table lists in-frame clones only, not all of them. The table has about 160,000 clones, approximately 77% seen once; the top ten hold 1.3% to 1.5%. CDR1 SSHAT and CDR2 FNYEAQ come from the germline V gene (reference sequence). Trimming removed 5 bases at V and 1 base at J, with 12 bases between. The CDR3 consists of 15 residues. This receptor was taken from a man younger than 35 in good health and CMV-seronegative. This sequence joins TRBV7-7 and TRBJ2-1; D possibly corresponds to TRBD2 (6 bases). Sequenced material: PBMCs. The CDR3 reads CASSPRGTSYNEQFF. CDR3 DNA sequence: TGTGCCAGCAGCCCCCGGGGGACGTCCTACAATGAGCAGTTCTTC.